Following are 15 T cell receptor beta chains from one sample sequenced in a study of blood T cell repertoires in COVID-19 (dated by TCRdb to about 2020). Libraries were made using the immunoSEQ multiplex PCR assay. TCRdb obtained this table from immuneACCESS and retained in-frame rearrangements with V and J assigned. These tables miss some clones; where compared with another copy, unresolved V genes account for less than half of the shortfall, and the remainder is unexplained. In this sample the table shows roughly 250,000 clones, around nine tenths of which occur a single time. Roughly 10% of the sample comes from the top ten. Sequenced: PBMCs or T cells enriched from blood (not recorded which). The receptors derive from a man in his forties who had recovered from COVID-19.

The chain links TRBV4-2 to TRBJ2-1; TRBD2 matches at 9 bases. The J segment lost 4 bases and the V segment lost 2 bases, leaving 6 bases of the junction unmatched. The CDR3 totals 16 residues. Germline V gene lookup returns CDR1 LGHNA and CDR2 YNFKEQ. CDR3 region: CASSQLAGGPYNEQFF. CDR3 bases: TGTGCCAGCAGCCAACTTGCGGGGGGGCCTTACAATGAGCAGTTCTTC.

This chain uses TRBV6-6 with TRBJ2-7, with TRBD1 matching 9 bases. V was pared by 6 bases and J by 3 bases, with 6 bases of the junction left unmatched. The germline V gene has CDR1 MNHNY and CDR2 SVGAGI (reference sequence). The CDR3 consists of 14 residues. CDR3: CASSSGTGSYEQYF. The CDR3 DNA follows: TGTGCCAGCAGCTCCGGGACAGGGAGCTACGAGCAGTACTTC.

The rearrangement joins TRBV9 to TRBJ2-4; D is perhaps TRBD1 (6 bases). Germline-derived CDR1 and CDR2 are SGDLS and YYNGEE. The CDR3 runs to 17 residues. Trimming stripped 4 bases from V and 0 bases from J, with 17 bases between. CDR3 in DNA: TGTGCCAGCAGCACCTCCACAGGGTCCCAAGCCAAAAACATTCAGTACTTC. Amino acids: CASSTSTGSQAKNIQYF.

Worth noting for this clone: Other DNA sequences within the sample encode an identical CDR3. The gene calls are TRBV4-3 and TRBJ2-2, with D perhaps matching TRBD1 (5 bases). CDR1 and CDR2 (germline): LGHNA, YSLEER. The CDR3 loop spans 15 amino acids. Trimming shortened V by 1 base and J by 4 bases, and 10 bases separated the two germline ends. For the CDR3, the DNA is TGCGCCAGCAGCCAAGTGGGCCAGGGCACCGGGGAGCTGTTTTTT. Translated, it gives CASSQVGQGTGELFF.

The chain recombines TRBV3-1 (or the pseudogene TRBV3-2) with TRBJ2-7, with no clear D. The CDR3 is made up of 14 amino acids. The V and J ends lost 1 base and 1 base respectively, with 8 bases between them. Germline V gene lookup returns CDR1 LGHDT and CDR2 YNNKEL (reference sequence). The CDR3 loop reads CASSQAWRSYEQYF. The CDR3 nucleotides are TGTGCCAGCAGCCAAGCTTGGCGGTCCTACGAGCAGTACTTC.

V is TRBV25-1 and J is TRBJ2-5, with 14 positions matching TRBD2. Looked up from germline, CDR1 is MGHDK and CDR2 is SYGVNS. CDR3 length: 15 residues. V dropped 4 bases and J dropped 3; count of bases not matched to a gene: 1. The CDR3 is CASSVGLAGEETQYF. CDR3 sequence (DNA): TGTGCCAGCAGTGTGGGACTAGCGGGAGAAGAGACCCAGTACTTC.

The chain employs TRBV7-8 and TRBJ2-7; 10 bases are shared with TRBD1. V lost 4 bases and J lost 1; bases outside the gene matches: 19. This CDR3 is built from 20 residues. From germline, CDR1 is SGHVS and CDR2 FQNEAQ. CDR3 protein: CASSSPRPGQGKGRSYEQYF. For the CDR3, the DNA is TGTGCCAGCAGCTCCCCGCGGCCGGGACAGGGGAAGGGGCGGTCCTACGAGCAGTACTTC.

The rearrangement joins TRBV9 to TRBJ2-7; 9 nucleotides agree with TRBD2. J lost 5 bases, V lost 3 bases, and 12 bases had no gene match. This CDR3 is built from 16 residues. The germline gives CDR1 SGDLS, CDR2 YYNGEE. The CDR3 DNA is TGTGCCAGCAGCGGACCCGGGGTAGCGGGAGTTGACGAGCAGTACTTC. Protein product: CASSGPGVAGVDEQYF.

The rearrangement joins TRBV30 to TRBJ1-2, with D possibly TRBD1 on 5 matching bases. There are 15 residues in the CDR3. Per the germline V gene, CDR1 is GTSNPN and CDR2 is SVGIG (reference sequence). V was clipped by 3 bases and J by 2 bases, with 16 bases between them. The chain's CDR3 is CAWRGQFGSNYGYTF. CDR3 coding DNA: TGTGCCTGGAGGGGGCAATTCGGTTCAAACTATGGCTACACCTTC.

V usage is TRBV19 and J usage is TRBJ1-2, with D unresolved. The germline V gene has CDR1 LNHDA and CDR2 SQIVND (reference sequence). V was pared by 0 bases and J by 1 base, with 9 bases between. The length of the CDR3 is 15 residues. The CDR3 sequence is CASSIDRGGNYGYTF. Written as DNA, the CDR3 is TGTGCCAGTAGTATAGACCGGGGAGGTAACTATGGCTACACCTTC.

The V gene is TRBV27, the J gene TRBJ1-2; weak D call: TRBD1 (5 bases). Germline CDR1 reads MNHEY; CDR2 reads SMNVEV (reference sequence). CDR3 length: 15 amino acids. The ends were cut back, 3 bases at V and 6 bases at J, with 17 bases in the middle. CDR3 DNA sequence: TGTGCCAGCAGTTTTGTCTCGCGGACAATTGATGGCTACACCTTC. It yields the protein CASSFVSRTIDGYTF.

The CDR3 region is CASSYSTGTTEAFF. In DNA, the CDR3 is TGTGCCAGCAGTTACTCGACAGGGACCACTGAAGCTTTCTTT. V gene TRBV6-5 combines with J gene TRBJ1-1; 7 nucleotides match TRBD1. The length of the CDR3 is 14 residues. Germline lookup yields CDR1 MNHEY and CDR2 SVGAGI. V gave up 0 bases and J gave up 4 bases; unmatched junction bases: 2.

The chain recombines TRBV7-2 with TRBJ2-1, with TRBD1 matching 10 bases. The J segment lost 9 bases and the V segment lost 5 bases, leaving 7 bases of the junction unmatched. Germline values: CDR1 SGHTA, CDR2 FQGNSA. The CDR3 totals 14 residues. The CDR3 is CASSRDRGGGEQFF. CDR3 DNA sequence: TGTGCCAGCAGCCGGGACAGGGGAGGGGGTGAGCAGTTCTTC.

The chain combines TRBV14 with TRBJ2-7; the match to TRBD2 covers 13 bases. V lost 4 bases, J lost 4 bases, and 13 bases stayed unmatched. The CDR3 runs 18 residues. Looked up from germline, CDR1 is SGHDN and CDR2 is FVKESK. The CDR3 protein is CASSPHLGLAGVPYEQYF. As DNA, the CDR3 is TGTGCCAGCAGCCCCCACCTTGGACTAGCGGGAGTTCCGTACGAGCAGTACTTC.

The chain combines TRBV19 with TRBJ1-1, with no clear D. Germline-derived CDR1 and CDR2 are LNHDA and SQIVND (reference sequence). V was pared by 0 bases and J by 1 base, with 6 bases between. The CDR3 has 14 residues. Here the CDR3 reads CASSIDPWNTEAFF. The CDR3 nucleotides are TGTGCCAGTAGTATAGATCCCTGGAACACTGAAGCTTTCTTT.